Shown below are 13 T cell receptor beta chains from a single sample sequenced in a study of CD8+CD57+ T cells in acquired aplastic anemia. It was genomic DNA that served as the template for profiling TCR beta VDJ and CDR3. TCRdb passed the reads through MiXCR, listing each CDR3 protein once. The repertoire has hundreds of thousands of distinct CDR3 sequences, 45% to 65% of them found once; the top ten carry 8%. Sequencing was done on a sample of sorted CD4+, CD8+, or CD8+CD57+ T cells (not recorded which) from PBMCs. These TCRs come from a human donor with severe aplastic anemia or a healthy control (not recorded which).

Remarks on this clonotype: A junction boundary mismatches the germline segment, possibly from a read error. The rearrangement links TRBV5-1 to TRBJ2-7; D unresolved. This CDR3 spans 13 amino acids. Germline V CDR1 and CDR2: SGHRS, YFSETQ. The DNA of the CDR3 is TGCGCCAGCAGCTTGGGCGCAGTCCACGAGCGGTACTTC. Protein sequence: CASSLGAVHERYF.

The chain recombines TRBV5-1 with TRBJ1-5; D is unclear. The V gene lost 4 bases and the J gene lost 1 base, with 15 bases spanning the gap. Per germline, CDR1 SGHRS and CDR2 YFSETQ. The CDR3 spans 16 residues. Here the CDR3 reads CASSLGPFGSNQPQHF. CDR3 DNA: TGCGCCAGCAGCCTCGGACCTTTTGGGAGCAATCAGCCCCAGCATTTT.

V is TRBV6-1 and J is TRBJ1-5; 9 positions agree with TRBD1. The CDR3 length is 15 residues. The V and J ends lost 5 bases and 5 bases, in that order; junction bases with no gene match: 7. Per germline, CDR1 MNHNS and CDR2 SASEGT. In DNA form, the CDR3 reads TGTGCCAGCAGTTACTCAGGGGACAGGGATCAGCCCCAGCATTTT. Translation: CASSYSGDRDQPQHF.

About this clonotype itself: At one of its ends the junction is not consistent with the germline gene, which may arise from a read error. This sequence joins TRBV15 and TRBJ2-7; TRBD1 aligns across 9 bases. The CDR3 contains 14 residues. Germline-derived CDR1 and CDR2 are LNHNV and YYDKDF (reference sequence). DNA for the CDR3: TGCGCCAGCAGCGGAGGGGACAGGGCCTACGAGCAGTACTTC. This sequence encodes CASSGGDRAYEQYF. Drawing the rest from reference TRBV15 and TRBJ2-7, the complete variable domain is DAMVIQNPRYQVTQFGKPVTLSCSQTLNHNVMYWYQQKSSQAPKLLFHYYDKDFNNEADTPDNFQSRRPNTSFCFLDIRSPGLGDTAMYLCASSGGDRAYEQYFGPGTRLTVT.

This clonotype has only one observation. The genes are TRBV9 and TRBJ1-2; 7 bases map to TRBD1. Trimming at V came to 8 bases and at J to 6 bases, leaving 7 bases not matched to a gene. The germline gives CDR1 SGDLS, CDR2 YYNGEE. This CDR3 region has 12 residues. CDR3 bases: TGTGCCAGTACTACGACAGGGAATGGCTACACCTTC. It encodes CASTTTGNGYTF.

The CDR3 sequence is CASSEGQAGNTEAFF. CDR3 coding DNA: TGTGCCAGCAGTGAGGGACAGGCTGGAAACACTGAAGCTTTCTTT. The chain uses TRBV2 and TRBJ1-1; 8 bases fit TRBD1. Germline trimming cut 3 bases from V and 2 bases from J; bases unmatched to any gene: 5. The CDR3 runs to 15 residues. The V gene's germline CDR1 is SNHLY and CDR2 FYNNEI.

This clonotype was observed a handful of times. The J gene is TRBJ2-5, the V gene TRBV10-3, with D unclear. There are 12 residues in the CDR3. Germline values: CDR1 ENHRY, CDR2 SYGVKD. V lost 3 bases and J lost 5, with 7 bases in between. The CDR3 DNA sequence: TGTGCCATCAGTGATCTCGGGGAGACCCAGTACTTC. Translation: CAISDLGETQYF.

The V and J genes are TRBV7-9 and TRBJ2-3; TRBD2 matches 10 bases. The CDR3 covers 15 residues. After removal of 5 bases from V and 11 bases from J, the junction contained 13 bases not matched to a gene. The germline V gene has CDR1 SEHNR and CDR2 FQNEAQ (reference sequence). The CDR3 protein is CASSLERGGWDEQYF. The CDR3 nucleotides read TGTGCCAGCAGCCTCGAGCGGGGGGGCTGGGATGAGCAGTATTTT.

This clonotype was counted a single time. In DNA form, the CDR3 reads TGTGCCAGCAGCTTAGGTCAGGAGAAACTGTTTTTT. Its protein is CASSLGQEKLFF. The rearrangement links TRBV7-8 to TRBJ1-4; D call uncertain. Trimming stripped 1 base from V and 11 bases from J, with 8 bases between. The CDR3 has 12 amino acids. CDR1 is SGHVS, CDR2 FQNEAQ, per germline.

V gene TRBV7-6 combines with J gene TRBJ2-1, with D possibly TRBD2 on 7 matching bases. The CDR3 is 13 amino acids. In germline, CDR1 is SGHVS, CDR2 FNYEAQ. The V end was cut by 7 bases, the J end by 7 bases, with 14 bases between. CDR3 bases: TGTGCCAGCAACGGGGGGCCCGGGAATGAGCAGTTCTTC. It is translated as CASNGGPGNEQFF.

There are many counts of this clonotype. The CDR3 DNA reads TGCGCCAGCAGCCAAGATATACAGGGGGGAGCTGGGGATTCACCCCTCCACTTT. It yields the protein CASSQDIQGGAGDSPLHF. The chain has TRBV4-3 and TRBJ1-6, with 8 nucleotides matching TRBD1. The CDR3 is made up of 18 amino acids. J was trimmed by 8 bases and V by 0 bases; bases with no gene match: 12. Germline CDR1 and CDR2: LGHNA and YSLEER.

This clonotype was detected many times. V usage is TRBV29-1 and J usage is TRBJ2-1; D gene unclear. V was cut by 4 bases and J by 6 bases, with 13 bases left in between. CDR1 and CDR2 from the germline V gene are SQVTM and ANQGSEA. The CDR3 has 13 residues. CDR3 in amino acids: CSVARKMANEQFF. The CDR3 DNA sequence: TGCAGCGTTGCAAGGAAGATGGCCAATGAGCAGTTCTTC.

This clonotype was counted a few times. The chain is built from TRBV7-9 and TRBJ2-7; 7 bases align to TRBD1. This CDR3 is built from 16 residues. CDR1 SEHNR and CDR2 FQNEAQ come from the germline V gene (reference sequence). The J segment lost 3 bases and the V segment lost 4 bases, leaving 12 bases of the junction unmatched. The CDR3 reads CASSSTPGQTRYEQYF. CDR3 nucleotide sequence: TGTGCCAGCAGCTCAACGCCGGGACAGACGCGCTACGAGCAGTACTTC.